These T cell receptor beta chains were read from a single sample in a study of blood T cell repertoires in COVID-19. Sequenced by immunoSEQ multiplex PCR; TCRdb stores in-frame clones only, minus some. The data contain about 94,000 clones, 75% to 85% of them singletons. The sample consisted of peripheral blood. The receptor set was obtained from a human donor in a cohort sampled during active COVID-19. Both conserved end residues are part of each CDR3. The D gene is left open where the match is weak. For some rows the clone size is stated as once, few or many, or as a class when expanded; others skip it.

TRBD2,TRBJ2-7,TRBV27,-,TGTGCCAGCAGTGGGAAAACCGGGACTAAGCAGTACTTC,CASSGKTGTKQYF
-,TRBJ2-3,TRBV7-9,-,TGTGCCAGCAGCCTGTACACAGATACGCAGTATTTT,CASSLYTDTQYF
-,TRBJ2-2,TRBV18,once,TGTGCCAGCTCACCAACAGGAGCAAACACCGGGGAGCTGTTTTTT,CASSPTGANTGELFF
-,TRBJ1-2,TRBV7-3,-,TGTGCCAGCAGCTTAGGGGCAGACAACTATGGCTACACCTTC,CASSLGADNYGYTF
TRBD1,TRBJ2-2,TRBV12-3/TRBV12-4,once,TGTGCCAGCAGGACAGGGCCCCCCGGGGAGCTGTTTTTT,CASRTGPPGELFF
TRBD1,TRBJ1-2,TRBV28,-,TGTGCCAGCAGTTTATTCGGGACAGAGACTTCTAACTATGGCTACACCTTC,CASSLFGTETSNYGYTF
-,TRBJ2-7,TRBV3-1/TRBV3-2,-,TGTGCCAGCAGCCTTTTAGGGGGCGAGCAGTACTTC,CASSLLGGEQYF
TRBD2,TRBJ2-7,TRBV7-9,-,TGTGCCAGCAGCTTAGGGACTAGTTCGTACGAGCAGTACTTC,CASSLGTSSYEQYF
-,TRBJ1-5,TRBV5-5,-,TGTGCCAGCAGCTCTGTAATTGGCAATCAGCCCCAGCATTTT,CASSSVIGNQPQHF
-,TRBJ2-1,TRBV6-5,-,TGTGCCAGCAGTTTATCGGCTTCTAGGTACAATGAGCAGTTCTTC,CASSLSASRYNEQFF
-,TRBJ1-3,TRBV6-5,once,-,CASSSSTLFSGNTIYF
-,TRBJ1-4,TRBV28,few,TGTGCCAGCAGTCCCGCGGGCCCGAATGAAAAACTGTTTTTT,CASSPAGPNEKLFF
-,TRBJ2-5,TRBV30,-,TGTGCCTGGAGTGTAGGATGGGCCGAGACCCAGTACTTC,CAWSVGWAETQYF
-,TRBJ1-5,TRBV19,few,TGTGCCAGTAGTACCATACAGGATCAGCCCCAGCATTTT,CASSTIQDQPQHF
TRBD1,TRBJ2-5,TRBV10-3,-,TGTGCCATCACCGCGGACAGGAGGGAGACCCAGTACTTC,CAITADRRETQYF
TRBD2,TRBJ2-7,TRBV4-2,-,TGTGCCAGCAGCCAGGATGGACTAGCTGACGAGTACTTC,CASSQDGLADEYF
-,TRBJ1-6,TRBV7-2,-,TGTGCCAGCAGCTTCACAGGGCCCAATTCACCCCTCCACTTT,CASSFTGPNSPLHF
-,TRBJ2-6,TRBV29-1,-,TGCAGCGCCGGTATTTCTGGGGCCAACGTCCTGACTTTC,CSAGISGANVLTF
TRBD2,TRBJ2-7,TRBV2,-,TGTGCCATCCCGAGCGGGAGGGCCCCCGGAGAGCAGTACTTC,CAIPSGRAPGEQYF
-,TRBJ1-2,TRBV30,once,TGTGCCTGGTGGGGCAGCCCTAACTATGGCTACACCTTC,CAWWGSPNYGYTF
-,TRBJ1-4,TRBV5-4,-,TGTGCCAGCAGCTTGCAAGGGGCGGAAGAACTGTTTTTT,CASSLQGAEELFF
-,TRBJ2-7,TRBV5-1,-,TGCGCCAGCAGTTCTGACAGACCCTACGAGCAGTACTTC,CASSSDRPYEQYF
TRBD2,TRBJ2-7,TRBV18,-,TGTGCCAGCTCAGCGGGACTAGACCCATCCGAGCAGTACTTC,CASSAGLDPSEQYF
-,TRBJ2-7,TRBV5-6,-,TGTGCCAGCAGCGCTTCGGTGGCGGGGGAGCAGTACTTC,CASSASVAGEQYF
-,TRBJ2-7,TRBV27,-,TGTGCCAGCAGTCCCTACCCTAGCGTCGGGCAATACGAGCAGTACTTC,CASSPYPSVGQYEQYF
-,TRBJ2-5,TRBV7-3,-,TGTGCCAGCAGCTTAACGGGAGCGAGAGCGGCAGAGACCCAGTACTTC,CASSLTGARAAETQYF
-,TRBJ2-1,TRBV27,-,TGTGCCAGCAGTTTAAGGGTGCAGGGCAGCCTCTACAATGAGCAGTTCTTC,CASSLRVQGSLYNEQFF
-,TRBJ1-2,TRBV18,-,TGTGCCAGCTCATCCGGGCGGGTAGATGGCTACACCTTC,CASSSGRVDGYTF
TRBD1,TRBJ1-1,TRBV9,-,TGTGCCAGCAGCGGTACAGGGGCGGCTGAAGCTTTCTTT,CASSGTGAAEAFF
-,TRBJ1-2,TRBV11-2,-,TGTGCCAGCAGCTTAGAGGGAGTTGGCTACACCTTC,CASSLEGVGYTF
TRBD2,TRBJ2-5,TRBV2,-,TGTGCCAGCACCCTACCGGGACTAGCGGGAGCGGGAGGAGAGACCCAGTACTTC,CASTLPGLAGAGGETQYF
-,TRBJ2-7,TRBV28,-,TGTGCCAGCAGTTTAACAGGGCCCTCCTACGAGCAGTACTTC,CASSLTGPSYEQYF